This TCR beta chain was sequenced during a study of cytomegalovirus exposure and HLA in healthy donors. 60 Vbeta and 13 Jbeta primers were used in PCR. Assay: immunoSEQ multiplex PCR; the TCRdb copy retains only in-frame clones and omits some. There are 120,000 to 150,000 clones in the sample; approximately 68% occur only once, and less than 2.5% lies in the top ten. V trimming: 3 bases; J trimming: 7 bases; junction bases outside the gene matches: 4. The CDR3 has 15 residues. Germline V gene sequence: CDR1 MNHEY, CDR2 SMNVEV (reference sequence). General study findings and limits: Later analysis identified a missense DCLRE1C variant that was linked to TCR beta V- and J-gene trimming. Most subjects' HLA-A and HLA-B alleles were reportedly predicted from TCR beta sequences.

This clone was picked up one time. Its cognate antigen is unknown. The sequence derives from a man between 40 and 49 years old in good health and CMV-seronegative. Sequenced: PBMCs. V and J are TRBV27 and TRBJ2-1, with 12 bases fitting TRBD1. The CDR3 is CASSLGQGALNEQFF. CDR3 coding DNA: TGTGCCAGCAGTTTGGGACAGGGGGCTTTGAATGAGCAGTTCTTC.